This T cell receptor (beta chain) emerged from a study of metastatic and nonmetastatic thyroid tumors. CDR3 size: 17 residues. CDR1 is LNHDA and CDR2 is SQIVND in the germline V gene (reference sequence). V lost 7 bases to trimming and J lost 1 base; unmatched junction nucleotides: 13. MiXCR re-clonotyped the PCR reads for TCRdb. The table shows about 40,000 clones, with approximately 17% occurring only once. Each patient came to thyroid surgery without any prior treatment (of any kind). The V and J genes are TRBV19 and TRBJ1-3; 7 bases are a match to TRBD1. This TCR came from a female donor with papillary thyroid cancer or a benign thyroid nodule (not recorded which). Some clones in this sample may be carry-over from other donors' samples. The sample comprised tumor tissue. Here the CDR3 reads CASTIRWTGGSGNTIYF. The DNA for the CDR3 is TGTGCCAGTACCATAAGGTGGACAGGTGGATCTGGAAACACCATATATTTT.